The T cell receptor beta chain under discussion was sequenced for a study of shared clonotypes between healthy human individuals. Study at large: Every donor yielded three CD4 naive, three CD4 memory, two CD8 naive and one CD8 memory plate. Study-wide findings and caveats: Rarefaction indicated that sorted-subset sequencing remained incomplete although depth was large.

Germline loops: CDR1 SGHTA, CDR2 FQGTGA. The length of the CDR3 is 17 residues. The ends were cut back, 2 bases at V and 4 bases at J, with 17 bases in the middle. About this clone: The antigen remains undetermined.

Execution of the assay was at deep level. Data came from immunoSEQ multiplex PCR; TCRdb stores just in-frame clones and leaves some out. Of approximately 640,000 clones listed, approximately 79% are singletons. V and J are TRBV7-3 and TRBJ2-2; D is possibly TRBD1 (6 bases). Sequenced: memory CD4+ T cells sorted from blood. Noted subset: CD45RA-negative fraction. This TCR derives from a woman in her thirties in good health. The CDR3 loop reads CASSLVHKGQLTGELFF. DNA for the CDR3: TGTGCCAGCAGCTTAGTCCATAAGGGACAACTCACCGGGGAGCTGTTTTTT.